The sequence of this T cell receptor beta chain was determined in a study of blood T cell repertoires in COVID-19. The overall study: Sample material is recorded as cDNA or gDNA derived from T cells, B-cell-depleted T cells, or PBMCs.

The CDR3 runs to 15 residues. Germline V gene data show CDR1 as LNHNV and CDR2 as YYDKDF (reference sequence). With 3 bases clipped from V and 1 base from J, the junction kept 3 bases outside the gene matches. Per the original data handling: From reference gene primer amplification, estimates of nucleated cell counts were derived. Sequencing was performed with immunoSEQ multiplex PCR; in TCRdb, only in-frame clones are kept and a portion is missing. The V and J calls and clone size come from that table; D and trimming were worked out from the DNA. The sample records 270,000 or so clones, around 86% being singletons. As to this clone: In the same sample, other DNA sequences code for this CDR3.

This sequence originates from a human donor in a cohort sampled during active COVID-19. Material for sequencing was peripheral blood. The genes are TRBV15 and TRBJ1-1, with 9 positions matching TRBD1. This chain's CDR3 is CATSRGDRANTEAFF. The DNA of the CDR3 is TGTGCCACCAGCAGGGGGGACAGGGCGAACACTGAAGCTTTCTTT.